This T cell receptor beta chain was recovered during a study of T cell responses to AZD1222 COVID-19 vaccine. Study in general: The study pooled second doses at about 4 or about 12 weeks.

Profiled with immunoSEQ multiplex PCR; TCRdb holds only in-frame clones, not every one. Found here are around 100,000 clones, around 86% of them singletons; the top ten hold 4.5% to 6%. To note about this clone: What it binds is not known.

General study findings and limits: Among spike-specific TCRs, nearly half reportedly target unmutated variant regions. Samples come after the peak T cell response, not at day 14. Females made up more of the donors, who were largely white British, and clonal diversity may have come out too low.

V was pared by 1 base and J by 6 bases, with 19 bases between. This CDR3 has 16 residues. Germline V gene sequence: CDR1 SEHNR, CDR2 FQNEAQ (reference sequence). Sequencing was performed on peripheral blood, taken on day 0 of AZD1222 vaccination. This clonotype was obtained from an adult in good health. The genes are TRBV7-9 and TRBJ2-7; a weak D match, TRBD2 (6 bases). CDR3 residues: CASSLGLGLGDFEQYF. Written as DNA, the CDR3 is TGTGCCAGCAGCTTAGGGCTGGGGCTCGGGGACTTCGAGCAGTACTTC. The full variable domain, rest sourced from reference TRBV7-9 and TRBJ2-7, is DTGVSQNPRHKITKRGQNVTFRCDPISEHNRLYWYRQTLGQGPEFLTYFQNEAQLEKSRLLSDRFSAERPKGSFSTLEIQRTEQGDSAMYLCASSLGLGLGDFEQYFGPGTRLTVT.